This passage covers 13 T cell receptor beta chains from one sample sequenced in a study of blood T cell repertoires in COVID-19. Clones were sequenced by immunoSEQ multiplex PCR, and TCRdb holds only the in-frame ones, with some missing. The data show about 81,000 clones, roughly nine tenths seen once. Sequencing was carried out using peripheral blood. These receptors all stem from a woman older than 75 with active COVID-19.

This rearrangement joins TRBV7-9 to TRBJ2-1; 7 nucleotides agree with TRBD2. This CDR3 has 15 amino acids. V shed 5 bases and J 4 bases; nucleotides not matched to a gene: 8. CDR1 is SEHNR, CDR2 FQNEAQ, per germline (reference sequence). The chain's CDR3 is CASSDGDGGYNEQFF. The CDR3 DNA sequence: TGTGCCAGCAGCGATGGGGACGGGGGGTACAATGAGCAGTTCTTC.

The V call is TRBV5-1, the J call TRBJ2-3; 7 bases match TRBD2. CDR1 and CDR2 (germline): SGHRS, YFSETQ. The length of the CDR3 is 14 residues. V was pared by 3 bases and J by 4 bases, with 5 bases of the junction left unmatched. DNA of the CDR3: TGCGCCAGCAGCTCCACTAGCGCCCCAGATACGCAGTATTTT. Protein: CASSSTSAPDTQYF.

The chain couples TRBV6-2 or TRBV6-3 to TRBJ1-1; D is unresolved. The V and J ends lost 5 bases and 3 bases respectively, with 13 bases between them. CDR3 length: 14 amino acids. In germline, CDR1 is MNHEY, CDR2 SVGEGT. The CDR3 DNA follows: TGTGCCAGCAGTACCGGGTTGAGGGACACTGAAGCTTTCTTT. Its translation is CASSTGLRDTEAFF.

The V call is TRBV28, the J call TRBJ2-7, with 10 positions matching TRBD2. Per germline, CDR1 MDHEN and CDR2 SYDVKM. V dropped 5 bases and J dropped 3; count of bases not matched to a gene: 13. The length of the CDR3 is 17 residues. DNA for the CDR3: TGTGCCAGCAGTGAGCCCTCGTCTAGCGGGAGTAACTACGAGCAGTACTTC. It is translated as CASSEPSSSGSNYEQYF.

This clone was recorded once. V usage is TRBV29-1 and J usage is TRBJ2-7; D is unclear. This CDR3 is 11 amino acids long. Trimming shortened V by 5 bases and J by 7 bases, and 12 bases separated the two germline ends. CDR1 and CDR2 (germline): SQVTM, ANQGSEA. Here the CDR3 reads CSVKTSWEQYF. DNA for the CDR3: TGCAGCGTTAAGACAAGTTGGGAGCAGTACTTC.

This chain joins TRBV11-2 and TRBJ1-2; 7 bases map to TRBD1. CDR1 SGHAT and CDR2 FQNNGV come from the germline V gene. The V segment lost 2 bases and the J segment 4 bases; nucleotides outside the gene matches: 4. This CDR3 region has 14 residues. The CDR3 region is CASSLPGQPYGYTF. The CDR3 nucleotides read TGTGCCAGCAGCTTACCGGGACAGCCCTATGGCTACACCTTC.

The J gene is TRBJ2-5, the V gene TRBV7-2; D unresolved. CDR3 length: 15 residues. V gave up 5 bases and J gave up 7 bases, with 20 bases separating them. Germline CDR1 is SGHTA and CDR2 is FQGNSA. This chain's CDR3 is CASSQSVGYQATQYF. In DNA, the CDR3 is TGTGCCAGCAGCCAATCAGTTGGATATCAGGCGACCCAGTACTTC.

The genes are TRBV21-1 and TRBJ1-6. TRBV21-1 is termed a pseudogene. This CDR3 spans 16 amino acids. The DNA for the CDR3 is TGTGCCAGCAGCAAAGACGGGAACCGGAGTGGTTCACCCCTCCACTTT. It codes for CASSKDGNRSGSPLHF.

This clone was counted once. This rearrangement joins TRBV4-3 to TRBJ2-1; 16 bases align to TRBD2. Germline values: CDR1 LGHNA, CDR2 YSLEER. CDR3 length equals 18 residues. Trimming removed 1 base from V and 7 bases from J; junction bases left unmatched: 7. CDR3 amino acids: CASSQGRGTSGRDNEQFF. The CDR3 coding sequence is TGCGCCAGCAGCCAAGGGCGGGGGACTAGCGGGAGGGATAATGAGCAGTTCTTC.

CDR3 coding DNA: TGTGCCAGCAGTCCCTGGTGGGGGACAGGGACCTTTCCTGAAGCTTTCTTT. Translating gives CASSPWWGTGTFPEAFF. This sequence joins TRBV6-2 or TRBV6-3 and TRBJ1-1, with 9 bases matching TRBD1. The germline V gene has CDR1 MNHEY and CDR2 SVGEGT. J gave up 6 bases and V 5 bases, and 16 bases lay outside the gene matches. The CDR3 totals 17 residues.

The sample holds one count of this clone. The V and J genes are TRBV5-8 and TRBJ1-5; TRBD1 agrees at 7 bases. Germline loops: CDR1 SGHTS, CDR2 YDEGEE. The CDR3 contains 16 residues. V shed 4 bases and J 1 base; nucleotides not matched to a gene: 8. CDR3 protein: CASSPDRDESNQPQHF. CDR3 sequence (DNA): TGTGCCAGCAGCCCAGACAGGGATGAGAGCAATCAGCCCCAGCATTTT.

The V call is TRBV19, the J call TRBJ2-1; 9 bases map to TRBD1. The CDR3 contains 15 residues. V lost 9 bases to trimming and J lost 5 bases; unmatched junction nucleotides: 11. CDR1 is LNHDA and CDR2 is SQIVND in the germline V gene (reference sequence). The CDR3 region is CARLLPGQGDNEQFF. CDR3 nucleotide sequence: TGTGCCAGACTTTTACCGGGACAGGGTGACAATGAGCAGTTCTTC.

This chain links TRBV3-1 (or the pseudogene TRBV3-2) with TRBJ1-2; 10 nucleotides match TRBD1. CDR1 and CDR2 (germline): LGHDT, YNNKEL (reference sequence). This CDR3 contains 13 residues. V was pared by 3 bases and J by 8 bases, with 3 bases of the junction left unmatched. CDR3: CASSHGTGEGYTF. The CDR3 nucleotides are TGTGCCAGCAGCCACGGGACAGGGGAAGGCTACACCTTC.